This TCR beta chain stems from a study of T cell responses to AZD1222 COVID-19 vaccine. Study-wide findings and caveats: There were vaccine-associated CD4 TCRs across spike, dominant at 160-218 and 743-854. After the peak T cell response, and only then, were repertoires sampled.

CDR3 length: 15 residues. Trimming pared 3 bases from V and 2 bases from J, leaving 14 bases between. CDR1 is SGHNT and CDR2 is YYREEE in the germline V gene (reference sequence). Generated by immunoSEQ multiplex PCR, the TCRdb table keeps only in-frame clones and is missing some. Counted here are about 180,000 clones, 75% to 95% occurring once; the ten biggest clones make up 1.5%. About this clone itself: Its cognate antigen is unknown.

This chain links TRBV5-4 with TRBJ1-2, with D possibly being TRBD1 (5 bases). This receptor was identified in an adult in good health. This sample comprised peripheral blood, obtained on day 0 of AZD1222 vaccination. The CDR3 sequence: CASSYRDVPNYGYTF. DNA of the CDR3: TGTGCCAGCAGCTATCGGGACGTACCAAACTATGGCTACACCTTC.